Shown below are 8 T cell receptor beta chains from a single sample sequenced in a study of regulatory T cells in long-lasting Graves disease. Relying on iRepertoire HTBI primers and Arm-PCR of CDR3 regions, the team built TCR beta libraries. One entry per CDR3 protein results from TCRdb running MiXCR on the multiplex PCR reads. In the table there are about 440,000 distinct CDR3 sequences, approximately 15% of which are singletons. Specified time point: newly diagnosed GD, antithyroid drugs for less than 3 months. PBMC-extracted RNA yielded the TCR library. These data also featured in a second study, about T cells in Graves' hyperthyroidism and ophthalmopathy.

Material: peripheral blood mononuclear cells (PBMCs), obtained at new diagnosis, from a patient treated with antithyroid drugs. The receptor source for this set is a woman in her 30s with Graves disease.

This sequence joins TRBV19 and TRBJ1-6, with a tentative D call TRBD1 (6 bases). This CDR3 contains 15 residues. Germline V lookup: CDR1 LNHDA, CDR2 SQIVND (reference sequence). Trimming pared 3 bases from V and 9 bases from J, leaving 15 bases between. For the CDR3, the DNA is TGTGCCAGTAGTATCAGGACAGCCGCTTCTTCACCCCTCCACTTT. Its translation: CASSIRTAASSPLHF. The entire variable domain, with the rest obtained from reference TRBV19 and TRBJ1-6, is as follows: DGGITQSPKYLFRKEGQNVTLSCEQNLNHDAMYWYRQDPGQGLRLIYYSQIVNDFQKGDIAEGYSVSREKKESFPLTVTSAQKNPTAFYLCASSIRTAASSPLHFGNGTRLTVT.

The chain uses TRBV19 and TRBJ1-5; D uncertain. Trimming left V 4 bases short and J 3 bases short, with 7 bases between. CDR1 is LNHDA, CDR2 SQIVND, per germline (reference sequence). The CDR3 contains 13 residues. This CDR3 is CASSKGYNQPQHF. In DNA form, the CDR3 reads TGTGCCAGTAGTAAAGGATACAATCAGCCCCAGCATTTT.

The chain is built from TRBV6-5 and TRBJ2-1, with 12 bases that match TRBD1. Germline lookup yields CDR1 MNHEY and CDR2 SVGAGI. Trimming removed 0 bases from V and 7 bases from J; junction bases left unmatched: 19. CDR3 size: 21 residues. CDR3 amino acids: CASSYSIGSPNRDRGPNEQFF. The CDR3 coding sequence is TGTGCCAGCAGTTACTCGATCGGATCTCCTAACCGGGACAGGGGGCCTAATGAGCAGTTCTTC.

This clonotype came up a few times. This rearrangement joins TRBV6-5 to TRBJ2-2; 16 bases fit TRBD2. CDR1 and CDR2 from the germline V gene are MNHEY and SVGAGI. The ends lost 0 bases at V and 2 bases at J; junction bases unmatched: 6. The CDR3 length is 20 residues. The CDR3 coding sequence is TGTGCCAGCAGTTACTCCGGGACTAGCGGGAGGGCCCCCAACACCGGGGAGCTGTTTTTT. This codes for CASSYSGTSGRAPNTGELFF.

This clonotype was seen only a few times. The V gene is TRBV13, the J gene TRBJ2-1; 9 bases are shared with TRBD2. The V gene end was trimmed by 5 bases and the J gene end by 6 bases; junction bases not matched to a gene: 8. The CDR3 length is 15 residues. Germline CDR1 reads PRHDT; CDR2 reads FYEKMQ (reference sequence). The CDR3 protein is CASSVVGTSLNEQFF. The CDR3 DNA reads as TGTGCCAGCAGCGTAGTAGGGACTAGCCTCAATGAGCAGTTCTTC.

With respect to this clonotype: A much larger clone differs from this one at a single base, so this may be a read error. The chain couples TRBV28 to TRBJ2-3, with D maybe TRBD1 (6 bases). The last part of the DNA fits TRBJ1-5 better; the J call may be wrong. The V gene's germline CDR1 is MDHEN and CDR2 SYDVKM. This CDR3 is built from 14 residues. CDR3 DNA sequence: TGTGCCAGCAGTTCCAGGGGTTTCTCAGATACGCAGCATTTT. It is translated as CASSSRGFSDTQHF.

This clonotype came up many times. The chain carries TRBV18 and TRBJ1-1, with unresolved D. The CDR3 has 15 residues. The V and J ends lost 3 bases and 1 base respectively, with 12 bases between them. CDR1 is KGHSH and CDR2 is LQKENI in the germline V gene. CDR3 residues: CASSPGWGTNTEAFF. As DNA, the CDR3 is TGTGCCAGCTCACCTGGGTGGGGAACGAACACTGAAGCTTTCTTT.

The chain combines TRBV30 with TRBJ2-2, with 9 bases aligning to TRBD1. Trimming at V came to 5 bases and at J to 5 bases, leaving 6 bases not matched to a gene. The germline V gene has CDR1 GTSNPN and CDR2 SVGIG (reference sequence). This CDR3 is built from 14 residues. The CDR3 sequence is CAWERGTGTGELFF. Written as DNA, the CDR3 is TGTGCCTGGGAGAGAGGGACAGGGACCGGGGAGCTGTTTTTT.